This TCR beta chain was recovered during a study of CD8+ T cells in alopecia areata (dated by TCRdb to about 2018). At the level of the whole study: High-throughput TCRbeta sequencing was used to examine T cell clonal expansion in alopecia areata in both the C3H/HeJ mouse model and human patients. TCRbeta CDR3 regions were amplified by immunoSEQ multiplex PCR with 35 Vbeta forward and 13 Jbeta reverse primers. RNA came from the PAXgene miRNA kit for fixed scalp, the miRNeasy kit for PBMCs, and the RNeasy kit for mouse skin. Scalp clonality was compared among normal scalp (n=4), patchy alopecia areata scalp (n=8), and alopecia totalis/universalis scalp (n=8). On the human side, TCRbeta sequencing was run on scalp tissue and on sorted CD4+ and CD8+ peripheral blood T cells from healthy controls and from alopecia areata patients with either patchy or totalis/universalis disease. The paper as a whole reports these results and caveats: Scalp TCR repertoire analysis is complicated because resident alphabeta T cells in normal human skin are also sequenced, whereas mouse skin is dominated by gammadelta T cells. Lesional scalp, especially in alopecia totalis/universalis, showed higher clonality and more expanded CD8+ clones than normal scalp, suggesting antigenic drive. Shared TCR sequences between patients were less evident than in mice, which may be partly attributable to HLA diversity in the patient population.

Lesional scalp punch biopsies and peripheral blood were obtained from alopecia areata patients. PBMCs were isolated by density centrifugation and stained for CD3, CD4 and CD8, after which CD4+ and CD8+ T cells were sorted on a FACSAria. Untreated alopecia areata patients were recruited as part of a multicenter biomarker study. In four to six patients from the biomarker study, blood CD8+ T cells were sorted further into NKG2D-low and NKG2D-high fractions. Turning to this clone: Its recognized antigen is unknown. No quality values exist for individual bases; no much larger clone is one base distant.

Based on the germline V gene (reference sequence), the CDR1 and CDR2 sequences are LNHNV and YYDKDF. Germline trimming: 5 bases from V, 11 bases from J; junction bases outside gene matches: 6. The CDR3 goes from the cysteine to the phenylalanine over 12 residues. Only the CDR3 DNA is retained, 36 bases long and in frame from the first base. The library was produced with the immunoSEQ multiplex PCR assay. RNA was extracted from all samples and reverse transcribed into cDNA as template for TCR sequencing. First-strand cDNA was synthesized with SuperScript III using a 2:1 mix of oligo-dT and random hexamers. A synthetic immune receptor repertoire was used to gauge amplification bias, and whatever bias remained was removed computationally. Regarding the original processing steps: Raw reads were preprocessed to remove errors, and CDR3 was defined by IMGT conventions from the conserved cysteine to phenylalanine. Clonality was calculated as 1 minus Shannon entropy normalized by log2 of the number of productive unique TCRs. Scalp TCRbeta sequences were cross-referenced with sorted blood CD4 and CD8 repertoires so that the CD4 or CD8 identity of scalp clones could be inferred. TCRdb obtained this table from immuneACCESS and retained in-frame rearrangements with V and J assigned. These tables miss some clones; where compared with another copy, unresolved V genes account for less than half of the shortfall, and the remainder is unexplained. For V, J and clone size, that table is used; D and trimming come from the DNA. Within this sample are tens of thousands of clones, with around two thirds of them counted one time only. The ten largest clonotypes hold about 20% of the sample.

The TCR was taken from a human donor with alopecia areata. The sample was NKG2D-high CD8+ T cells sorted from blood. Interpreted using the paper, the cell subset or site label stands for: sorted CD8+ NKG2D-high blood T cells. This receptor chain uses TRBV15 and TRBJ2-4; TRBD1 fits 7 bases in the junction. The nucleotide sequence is TGTGCCACCAGCGAGGGACAGCTCGTTCAGTACTTC. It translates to CATSEGQLVQYF. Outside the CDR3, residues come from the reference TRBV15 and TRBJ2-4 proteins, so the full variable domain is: DAMVIQNPRYQVTQFGKPVTLSCSQTLNHNVMYWYQQKSSQAPKLLFHYYDKDFNNEADTPDNFQSRRPNTSFCFLDIRSPGLGDTAMYLCATSEGQLVQYFGAGTRLSVL.